This is a list of T cell receptor beta chains from one sample in a study of blood T cell repertoires in COVID-19. Sequenced by immunoSEQ multiplex PCR; TCRdb stores in-frame clones only, minus some. The sample consists of more than 200,000 clones, 75% to 90% of them appearing once. Source material: peripheral blood. These receptors originate from a man in his thirties or forties with active or convalescent COVID-19. Both conserved end residues are part of each CDR3. Fields, in order: J gene, V gene, clone size, D gene, CDR3 DNA, CDR3 protein. The D gene is left open where the match is weak. Clone size appears in some rows only: once, few, many, or a class for an expanded clone.

j_call: TRBJ2-7; v_call: TRBV6-1; clone_size: .; d_call: TRBD2; cdr3_nt: TGTGCCAGCAGTGAAGCGACTAGCGGGGTTCGGTACGAGCAGTACTTC; cdr3_aa: CASSEATSGVRYEQYF
j_call: TRBJ1-3; v_call: TRBV18; clone_size: few; d_call: .; cdr3_nt: TGTGCCAGCTCACCCTTCGCATGGAGTAGGGGCTCTGGAAACACCATATATTTT; cdr3_aa: CASSPFAWSRGSGNTIYF
j_call: TRBJ2-2; v_call: TRBV5-1; clone_size: .; d_call: .; cdr3_nt: TGCGCCAGCACACGCGGTGGCACCGGGGAGCTGTTTTTT; cdr3_aa: CASTRGGTGELFF
j_call: TRBJ2-6; v_call: TRBV12-3/TRBV12-4; clone_size: .; d_call: .; cdr3_nt: TGTGCCAGCTCCGGTGCCAACGTCCTGACTTTC; cdr3_aa: CASSGANVLTF
j_call: TRBJ1-4; v_call: TRBV5-1; clone_size: .; d_call: TRBD1; cdr3_nt: TGCGCCAGCAGCTTCGGAGACAGGGGGCAGAAACTGTTTTTT; cdr3_aa: CASSFGDRGQKLFF
j_call: TRBJ1-1; v_call: TRBV18; clone_size: .; d_call: .; cdr3_nt: TGTGCCAGCTCACCACCGTTCATAGGGGCGCTGACTGAAGCTTTCTTT; cdr3_aa: CASSPPFIGALTEAFF
j_call: TRBJ2-1; v_call: TRBV28; clone_size: .; d_call: .; cdr3_nt: TGTGCCAGCAGGCCCCGAAAGGGGGGGGGCCCCAATGAGCAGTTCTTC; cdr3_aa: CASRPRKGGGPNEQFF
j_call: TRBJ2-2; v_call: TRBV5-4; clone_size: .; d_call: TRBD1; cdr3_nt: TGTGCCAGCAGGGACCCGGGACAGGCGAACACCGGGGAGCTGTTTTTT; cdr3_aa: CASRDPGQANTGELFF
j_call: TRBJ1-2; v_call: TRBV5-4; clone_size: few; d_call: TRBD1; cdr3_nt: TGTGCCAGCAGCTTGGAGGGCGACAGGGCAAGGGGCTACACCTTC; cdr3_aa: CASSLEGDRARGYTF
j_call: TRBJ1-2; v_call: TRBV27; clone_size: .; d_call: .; cdr3_nt: TGTGCCAGCAGGACAGGCGTTTTACTGGATGGCTACACCTTC; cdr3_aa: CASRTGVLLDGYTF
j_call: TRBJ1-2; v_call: TRBV3-1/TRBV3-2; clone_size: .; d_call: TRBD1; cdr3_nt: TGTGCCAGCAGCCAAGATTGGGGGACAGGGAGTGGCTACACCTTC; cdr3_aa: CASSQDWGTGSGYTF
j_call: TRBJ1-2; v_call: TRBV6-5; clone_size: few; d_call: TRBD1; cdr3_nt: TGTGCCAGCAGCGAGGGGGCCGTTCAGTCTCGCTACACCTTC; cdr3_aa: CASSEGAVQSRYTF
j_call: TRBJ2-4; v_call: TRBV2; clone_size: many; d_call: .; cdr3_nt: TGTGCCAGCAGTGAAGCCGGTGGGCCGCCTAACATTCAGTACTTC; cdr3_aa: CASSEAGGPPNIQYF
j_call: TRBJ1-6; v_call: TRBV15; clone_size: .; d_call: .; cdr3_nt: TGTGCCACCAGCAGAGACGGCATACAGCCCACCTATAATTCACCCCTCCACTTT; cdr3_aa: CATSRDGIQPTYNSPLHF
j_call: TRBJ1-5; v_call: TRBV27; clone_size: .; d_call: .; cdr3_nt: TGTGCCAGCAGTTCAGGGCCCCTTCAGCCCCAGCATTTT; cdr3_aa: CASSSGPLQPQHF
j_call: TRBJ1-1; v_call: TRBV19; clone_size: .; d_call: TRBD1; cdr3_nt: TGTGCCAGTAGGGACAGGTCGAACACTGAAGCTTTCTTT; cdr3_aa: CASRDRSNTEAFF
j_call: TRBJ2-1; v_call: TRBV7-9; clone_size: .; d_call: TRBD2; cdr3_nt: TGTGCCAGCAGCCCTAGCGGGGGGCGCTCCTACAATGAGCAGTTCTTC; cdr3_aa: CASSPSGGRSYNEQFF
j_call: TRBJ2-1; v_call: TRBV6-5; clone_size: .; d_call: .; cdr3_nt: TGTGCCAGCAGCGCCCAGTATGAGCAGTTCTTC; cdr3_aa: CASSAQYEQFF
j_call: TRBJ1-1; v_call: TRBV4-1; clone_size: .; d_call: .; cdr3_nt: TGCGCCAGCAGCCACATTCCTGTAGTGGGCCGCGTCGGCACTGAAGCTTTCTTT; cdr3_aa: CASSHIPVVGRVGTEAFF
j_call: TRBJ1-1; v_call: TRBV29-1; clone_size: once; d_call: TRBD1; cdr3_nt: TGCAGCGTGCAGCGGACAGGGGGCCTCGTGAACACTGAAGCTTTCTTT; cdr3_aa: CSVQRTGGLVNTEAFF
j_call: TRBJ2-3; v_call: TRBV5-4; clone_size: .; d_call: TRBD2; cdr3_nt: TGTGCCAGCAGCTTGGTGGCCCTAGCGGGGGTTCTTGATACGCAGTATTTT; cdr3_aa: CASSLVALAGVLDTQYF
j_call: TRBJ1-1; v_call: TRBV2; clone_size: .; d_call: TRBD1; cdr3_nt: TGTGCCAGAGTACAGGGGAGGACTGAAGCTTTCTTT; cdr3_aa: CARVQGRTEAFF
j_call: TRBJ1-1; v_call: TRBV5-1; clone_size: .; d_call: TRBD1; cdr3_nt: TGCGCCAGCAGCTCGCCGGGACAGAGGAACACTGAAGCTTTCTTT; cdr3_aa: CASSSPGQRNTEAFF
j_call: TRBJ2-7; v_call: TRBV15; clone_size: .; d_call: .; cdr3_nt: TGTGCCACCAGCCTTCCCGACAGGAGTCCCTACGAGCAGTACTTC; cdr3_aa: CATSLPDRSPYEQYF
j_call: TRBJ2-1; v_call: TRBV5-1; clone_size: few; d_call: TRBD2; cdr3_nt: TGCGCCAGCAGGTTGGGGACCTTAGCGGGGGGGACCTACAATGAGCAGTTCTTC; cdr3_aa: CASRLGTLAGGTYNEQFF
j_call: TRBJ2-3; v_call: TRBV19; clone_size: .; d_call: TRBD2; cdr3_nt: TGTGCCAGTAGACCCGGGGGGGACACAGATACGCAGTATTTT; cdr3_aa: CASRPGGDTDTQYF
j_call: TRBJ1-2; v_call: TRBV24-1; clone_size: .; d_call: .; cdr3_nt: TGTGCCACCAGTGATGGGGGGGAGAATGGCTACACCTTC; cdr3_aa: CATSDGGENGYTF
j_call: TRBJ2-7; v_call: TRBV27; clone_size: .; d_call: .; cdr3_nt: TGTGCCAGCAGTTTATCCTCGGGGGAAACCTCCTACGAGCAGTACTTC; cdr3_aa: CASSLSSGETSYEQYF
j_call: TRBJ1-3; v_call: TRBV11-2; clone_size: .; d_call: .; cdr3_nt: TGTGCCAGCAGCTCAGTCGGGTATTCTGGAAACACCATATATTTT; cdr3_aa: CASSSVGYSGNTIYF
j_call: TRBJ2-1; v_call: TRBV5-6; clone_size: .; d_call: .; cdr3_nt: TGTGCCAGCAGCTTGTCCATGGGAAGGGAGGAGCAGTTCTTC; cdr3_aa: CASSLSMGREEQFF
j_call: TRBJ1-3; v_call: TRBV5-4; clone_size: once; d_call: .; cdr3_nt: TGTGCCAGCAGCCTAGCGGGGTCCGGAAACACCATATATTTT; cdr3_aa: CASSLAGSGNTIYF
j_call: TRBJ1-4; v_call: TRBV5-1; clone_size: .; d_call: .; cdr3_nt: TGCGCCAGCGGCCTGTGGTCATCGGGTGAAAAACTGTTTTTT; cdr3_aa: CASGLWSSGEKLFF
j_call: TRBJ1-1; v_call: TRBV7-2; clone_size: once; d_call: .; cdr3_nt: TGTGCCAGCAGCCCCCAAACTGGTAGTGAAGCTTTCTTT; cdr3_aa: CASSPQTGSEAFF
j_call: TRBJ2-2; v_call: TRBV6-5; clone_size: .; d_call: TRBD2; cdr3_nt: TGTGCCAGTCGTAGGATCTCGGGAGGAACCGGGGAGCTGTTTTTT; cdr3_aa: CASRRISGGTGELFF
j_call: TRBJ2-7; v_call: TRBV27; clone_size: .; d_call: TRBD2; cdr3_nt: TGTGCCAGCAGTTTATCGCTAGCGGGGGTTACCTACGAGCAGTACTTC; cdr3_aa: CASSLSLAGVTYEQYF
j_call: TRBJ2-7; v_call: TRBV6-2/TRBV6-3; clone_size: .; d_call: TRBD2; cdr3_nt: TGTGCCAGCAGTTACGGCGGGAGCTTTGGCTACGAGCAGTACTTC; cdr3_aa: CASSYGGSFGYEQYF
j_call: TRBJ1-6; v_call: TRBV6-5; clone_size: few; d_call: .; cdr3_nt: TGTGCCAGCATACTTCCGGGGACCTATAATTCACCCCTCCACTTT; cdr3_aa: CASILPGTYNSPLHF
j_call: TRBJ1-2; v_call: TRBV12-3/TRBV12-4; clone_size: once; d_call: .; cdr3_nt: TGTGCCAGCAGTTGGGGACAAATCTATGGCTACACCTTC; cdr3_aa: CASSWGQIYGYTF
j_call: TRBJ2-1; v_call: TRBV5-3; clone_size: .; d_call: .; cdr3_nt: TGTGCCAGAAGCCTACCCGAGCAGTTCTTC; cdr3_aa: CARSLPEQFF
j_call: TRBJ2-1; v_call: TRBV4-3; clone_size: .; d_call: .; cdr3_nt: TGCGCCAGCAGCCAGAACCACGGTCCCGTCTACAATGAGCAGTTCTTC; cdr3_aa: CASSQNHGPVYNEQFF
j_call: TRBJ1-2; v_call: TRBV4-3; clone_size: .; d_call: TRBD1; cdr3_nt: TGCGCCAGCAGCCAGGACCCAGGGGGTAACTATGGCTACACCTTC; cdr3_aa: CASSQDPGGNYGYTF
j_call: TRBJ2-2; v_call: TRBV10-3; clone_size: .; d_call: .; cdr3_nt: TGTGCCATCAATGTTGGCGGGAACACCGGGGAGCTGTTTTTT; cdr3_aa: CAINVGGNTGELFF
j_call: TRBJ2-7; v_call: TRBV7-2; clone_size: few; d_call: TRBD2; cdr3_nt: TGTGCCAGCAGCCCTAGCGGGGGGCCCTACGAGCAGTACTTC; cdr3_aa: CASSPSGGPYEQYF
j_call: TRBJ1-1; v_call: TRBV19; clone_size: .; d_call: .; cdr3_nt: TGTGCCAGTACCTCTGACTCCATGAACACTGAAGCTTTCTTT; cdr3_aa: CASTSDSMNTEAFF
j_call: TRBJ2-1; v_call: TRBV19; clone_size: .; d_call: TRBD2; cdr3_nt: TGTGCCAGTAGTCCTCTCGGGGGGTACAATGAGCAGTTCTTC; cdr3_aa: CASSPLGGYNEQFF
j_call: TRBJ1-6; v_call: TRBV4-3; clone_size: .; d_call: .; cdr3_nt: TGCGCCAGCAGCCAAGGGGGCCGGTCCTATAATTCACCCCTCCACTTT; cdr3_aa: CASSQGGRSYNSPLHF
j_call: TRBJ1-4; v_call: TRBV3-1/TRBV3-2; clone_size: .; d_call: TRBD1; cdr3_nt: TGTGCCAGCAGCCACATACAGGGGGCTGATGAAAAACTGTTTTTT; cdr3_aa: CASSHIQGADEKLFF
j_call: TRBJ2-2; v_call: TRBV3-1/TRBV3-2; clone_size: .; d_call: .; cdr3_nt: TGTGCCAGCAGCCAAGATGTCGGGGATGAGGAGCTGTTTTTT; cdr3_aa: CASSQDVGDEELFF
j_call: TRBJ1-3; v_call: TRBV5-8; clone_size: .; d_call: .; cdr3_nt: TGTGCCAGCAGCTTTGTGGGAGGGGTGCCCGACACCATATATTTT; cdr3_aa: CASSFVGGVPDTIYF
j_call: TRBJ1-2; v_call: TRBV7-9; clone_size: .; d_call: .; cdr3_nt: TGTGCCAGCAGCTCCAGCGGCGGGGGGTTGCACTATGGCTACACCTTC; cdr3_aa: CASSSSGGGLHYGYTF
j_call: TRBJ1-1; v_call: TRBV3-1/TRBV3-2; clone_size: .; d_call: .; cdr3_nt: TGTGCCAGCAGCCAAGCGGGATCGGGGTTGGCTGAAGCTTTCTTT; cdr3_aa: CASSQAGSGLAEAFF
j_call: TRBJ2-1; v_call: TRBV19; clone_size: .; d_call: .; cdr3_nt: TGTGCCAGTACCGGGGAGGACTACAATGAGCAGTTCTTC; cdr3_aa: CASTGEDYNEQFF
j_call: TRBJ2-3; v_call: TRBV10-2; clone_size: .; d_call: TRBD2; cdr3_nt: TGCGCCAGCAATAGCGGGGCCCGCACAGATACGCAGTATTTT; cdr3_aa: CASNSGARTDTQYF
j_call: TRBJ2-7; v_call: TRBV5-1; clone_size: once; d_call: TRBD2; cdr3_nt: TGCGCCAGCAGCTTGTATAGCGGGGGTGCCTACGAGCAGTACTTC; cdr3_aa: CASSLYSGGAYEQYF
j_call: TRBJ1-5; v_call: TRBV25-1; clone_size: .; d_call: .; cdr3_nt: TGTGCCAGCAGTGAATTGGGCAGGGCCCAGCCCCAGCATTTT; cdr3_aa: CASSELGRAQPQHF